This TCR beta chain was sequenced during a study of blood T cell repertoires in COVID-19. Turning to the study itself: The United States, Italy and Spain supplied acute and convalescent COVID-19 samples. Sources were T cells, B-cell-depleted T cells, or PBMCs; the material itself was cDNA or gDNA.

Methods used by the authors: Quantification of nucleated cells was approximated via reference gene primer amplification. Some clones are missing from TCRdb's copy, which holds only in-frame ones; the method was immunoSEQ multiplex PCR. V, J and clone size reflect that table, while D and trimming were determined from the DNA. The data contain 200,000 to 250,000 clones, about 90% of them seen just once; the ten biggest clones take up roughly 1.5%. Sequencing was done on a sample of peripheral blood. The clonotype was recovered from a man aged 18 to 29 with active or convalescent COVID-19.

This CDR3 reads CASSSDNVLNEQFF. CDR3 DNA sequence: TGCGCCAGCAGCTCAGACAACGTTTTGAATGAGCAGTTCTTC. This chain connects TRBV4-1 to TRBJ2-1; D not resolved. This CDR3 comprises 14 residues. Trimming took off 5 bases at V and 7 bases at J, with 15 bases between the two ends. The V gene's germline CDR1 is MGHRA and CDR2 YSYEKL.